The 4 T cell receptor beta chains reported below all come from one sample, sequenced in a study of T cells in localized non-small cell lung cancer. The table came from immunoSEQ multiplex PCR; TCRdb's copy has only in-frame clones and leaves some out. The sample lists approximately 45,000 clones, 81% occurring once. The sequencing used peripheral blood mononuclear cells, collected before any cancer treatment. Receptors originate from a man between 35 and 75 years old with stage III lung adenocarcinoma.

The CDR3 DNA reads TGCGCCAGCAGCGGGAGACTAGCGGGGGGCCCGGCCACCGGGGAGCTGTTTTTT. Amino acid sequence: CASSGRLAGGPATGELFF. The rearrangement uses TRBV5-1 and TRBJ2-2; the match to TRBD2 covers 13 bases. In germline, CDR1 is SGHRS, CDR2 YFSETQ. The CDR3 extends over 18 amino acids. V shed 4 bases and J 4 bases; nucleotides not matched to a gene: 10.

Here the CDR3 reads CASSLGGGIGEQYF. Written as DNA, the CDR3 is TGTGCCAGCAGCTTGGGAGGGGGCATCGGCGAGCAGTACTTC. This chain joins TRBV5-4 and TRBJ2-7, with TRBD1 identical over 7 bases. Germline-derived CDR1 and CDR2 are SGHNT and YYREEE (reference sequence). The length of the CDR3 is 14 residues. Trimming took 0 bases from V and 6 from J; bases not matched to a gene: 6.

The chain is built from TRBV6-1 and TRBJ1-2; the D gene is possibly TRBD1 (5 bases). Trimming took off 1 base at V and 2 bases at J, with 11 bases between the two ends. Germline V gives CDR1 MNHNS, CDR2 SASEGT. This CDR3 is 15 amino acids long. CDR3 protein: CASSEVPGMNYGYTF. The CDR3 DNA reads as TGTGCCAGCAGTGAAGTCCCAGGGATGAACTATGGCTACACCTTC.

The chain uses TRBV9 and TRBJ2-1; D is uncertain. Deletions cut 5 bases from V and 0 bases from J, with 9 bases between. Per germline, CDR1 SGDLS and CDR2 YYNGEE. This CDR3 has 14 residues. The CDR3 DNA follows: TGTGCCAGCAGAAAACTTTCCTCCTACAATGAGCAGTTCTTC. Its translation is CASRKLSSYNEQFF.